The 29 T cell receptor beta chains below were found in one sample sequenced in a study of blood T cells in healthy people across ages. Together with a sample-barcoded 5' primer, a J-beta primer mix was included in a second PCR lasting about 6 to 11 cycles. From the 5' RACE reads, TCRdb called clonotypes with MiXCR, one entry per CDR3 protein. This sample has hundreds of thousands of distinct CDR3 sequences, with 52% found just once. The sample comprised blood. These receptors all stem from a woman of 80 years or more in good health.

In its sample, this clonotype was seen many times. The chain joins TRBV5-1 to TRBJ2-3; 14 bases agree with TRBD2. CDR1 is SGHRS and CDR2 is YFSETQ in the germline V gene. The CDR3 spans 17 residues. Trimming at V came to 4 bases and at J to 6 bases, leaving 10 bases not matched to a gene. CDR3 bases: TGCGCCAGCAGCGGAGGACTAGCGGGAGGCTTTGCGGATACGCAGTATTTT. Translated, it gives CASSGGLAGGFADTQYF.

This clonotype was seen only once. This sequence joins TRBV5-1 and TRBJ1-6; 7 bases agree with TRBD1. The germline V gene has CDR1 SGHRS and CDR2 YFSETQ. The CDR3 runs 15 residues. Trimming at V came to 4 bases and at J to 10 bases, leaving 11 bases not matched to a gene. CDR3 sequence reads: CASSVGQAQGSPLHF. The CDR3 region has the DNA TGCGCCAGCAGCGTCGGACAGGCGCAAGGATCACCCCTCCACTTT. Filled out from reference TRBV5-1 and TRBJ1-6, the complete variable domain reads KAGVTQTPRYLIKTRGQQVTLSCSPISGHRSVSWYQQTPGQGLQFLFEYFSETQRNKGNFPGRFSGRQFSNSRSEMNVSTLELGDSALYLCASSVGQAQGSPLHFGNGTRLTVT.

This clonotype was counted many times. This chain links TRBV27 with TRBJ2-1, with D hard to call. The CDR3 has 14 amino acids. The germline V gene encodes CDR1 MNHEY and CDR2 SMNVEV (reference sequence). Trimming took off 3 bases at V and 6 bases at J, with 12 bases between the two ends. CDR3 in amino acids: CASSFSRFGNEQFF. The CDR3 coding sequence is TGTGCCAGCAGTTTTTCCCGTTTCGGCAATGAGCAGTTCTTC.

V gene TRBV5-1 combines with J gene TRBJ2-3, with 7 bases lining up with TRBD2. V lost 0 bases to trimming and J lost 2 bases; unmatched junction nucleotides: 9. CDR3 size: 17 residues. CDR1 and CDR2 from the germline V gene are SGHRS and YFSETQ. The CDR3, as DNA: TGCGCCAGCAGCTTGGGCTACCTAGCGGCCTCCACAGATACGCAGTATTTT. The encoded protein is CASSLGYLAASTDTQYF.

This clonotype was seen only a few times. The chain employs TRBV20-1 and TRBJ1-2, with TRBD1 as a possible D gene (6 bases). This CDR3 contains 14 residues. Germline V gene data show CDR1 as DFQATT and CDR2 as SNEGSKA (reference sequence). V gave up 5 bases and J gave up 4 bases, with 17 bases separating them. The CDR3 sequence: CSAQEGGRGYGYTF. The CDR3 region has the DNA TGCAGTGCTCAAGAGGGGGGGCGAGGCTATGGCTACACCTTC.

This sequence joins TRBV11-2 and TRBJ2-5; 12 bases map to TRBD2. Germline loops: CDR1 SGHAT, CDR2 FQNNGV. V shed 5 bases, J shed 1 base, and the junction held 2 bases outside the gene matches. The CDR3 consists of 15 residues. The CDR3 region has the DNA TGTGCCAGCAGCCGGACTAGCGGGACCCAAGAGACCCAGTACTTC. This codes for CASSRTSGTQETQYF. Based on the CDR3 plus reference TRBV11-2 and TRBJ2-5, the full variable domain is EAGVAQSPRYKIIEKRQSVAFWCNPISGHATLYWYQQILGQGPKLLIQFQNNGVVDDSQLPKDRFSAERLKGVDSTLKIQPAKLEDSAVYLCASSRTSGTQETQYFGPGTRLLVL.

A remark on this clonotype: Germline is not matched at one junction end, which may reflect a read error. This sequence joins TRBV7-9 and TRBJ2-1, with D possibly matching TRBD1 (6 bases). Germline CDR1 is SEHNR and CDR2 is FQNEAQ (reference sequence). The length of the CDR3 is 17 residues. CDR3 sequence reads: CAGSLGTMLSSYNEQFF. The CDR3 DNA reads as TGTGCCGGCAGCTTGGGGACAATGTTGAGCTCCTACAATGAGCAGTTCTTC.

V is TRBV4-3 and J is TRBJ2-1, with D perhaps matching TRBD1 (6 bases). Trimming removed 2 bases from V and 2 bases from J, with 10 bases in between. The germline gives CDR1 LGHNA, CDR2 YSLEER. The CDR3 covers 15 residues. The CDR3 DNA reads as TGCGCCAGCAGCCAAACAGGGAAGGCCTACAATGAGCAGTTCTTC. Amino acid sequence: CASSQTGKAYNEQFF.

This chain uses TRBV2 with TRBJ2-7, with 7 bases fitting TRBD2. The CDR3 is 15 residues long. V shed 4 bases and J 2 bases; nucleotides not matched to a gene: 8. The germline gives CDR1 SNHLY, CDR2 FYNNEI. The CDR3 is CASSVQRGPTYEQYF. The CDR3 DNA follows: TGTGCCAGCAGTGTCCAGCGGGGACCAACCTACGAGCAGTACTTC.

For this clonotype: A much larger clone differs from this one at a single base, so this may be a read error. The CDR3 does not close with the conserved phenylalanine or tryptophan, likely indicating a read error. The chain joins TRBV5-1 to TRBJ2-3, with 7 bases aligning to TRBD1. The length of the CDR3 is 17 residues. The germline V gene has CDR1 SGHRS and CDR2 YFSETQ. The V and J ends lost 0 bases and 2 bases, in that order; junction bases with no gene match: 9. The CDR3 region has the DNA TGCGCCAGCAGCTTGGAGGCCACAGGGGCCCTCACAGATACGCAGTATCTT. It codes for CASSLEATGALTDTQYL.

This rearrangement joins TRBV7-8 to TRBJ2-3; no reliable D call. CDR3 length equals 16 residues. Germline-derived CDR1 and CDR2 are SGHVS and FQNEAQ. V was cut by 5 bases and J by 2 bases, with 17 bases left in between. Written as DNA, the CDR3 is TGTGCCAGCAGCCCGCGTACTAAACTGAACACAGATACGCAGTATTTT. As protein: CASSPRTKLNTDTQYF.

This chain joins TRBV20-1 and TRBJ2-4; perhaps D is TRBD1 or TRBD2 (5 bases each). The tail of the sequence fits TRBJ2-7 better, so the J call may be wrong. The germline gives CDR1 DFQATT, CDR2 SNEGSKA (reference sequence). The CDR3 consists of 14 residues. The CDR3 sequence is CSARMPGSIGEQYF. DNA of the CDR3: TGCAGTGCTAGGATGCCAGGGAGCATCGGCGAGCAGTACTTC.

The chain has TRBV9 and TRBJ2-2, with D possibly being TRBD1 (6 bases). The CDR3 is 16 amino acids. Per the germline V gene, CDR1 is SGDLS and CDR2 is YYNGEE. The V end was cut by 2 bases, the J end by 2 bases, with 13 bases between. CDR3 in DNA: TGTGCCAGCAGCGTCTTGGGACACCAAAACACCGGGGAGCTGTTTTTT. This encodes CASSVLGHQNTGELFF.

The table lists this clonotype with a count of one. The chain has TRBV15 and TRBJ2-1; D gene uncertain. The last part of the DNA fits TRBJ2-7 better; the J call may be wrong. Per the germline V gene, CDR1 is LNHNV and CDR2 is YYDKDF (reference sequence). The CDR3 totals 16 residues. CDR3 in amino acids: CATSRGALATNNEQYF. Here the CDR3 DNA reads TGTGCCACCAGCAGAGGCGCGCTGGCTACTAACAATGAGCAGTACTTC.

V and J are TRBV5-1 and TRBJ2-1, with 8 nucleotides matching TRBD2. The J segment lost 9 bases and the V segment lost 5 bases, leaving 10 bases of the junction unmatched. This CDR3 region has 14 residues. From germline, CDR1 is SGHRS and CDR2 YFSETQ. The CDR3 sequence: CASSSGTRLTEQFF. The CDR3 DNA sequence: TGCGCCAGCAGTTCCGGGACTAGACTCACTGAGCAGTTCTTC.

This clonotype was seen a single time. The CDR3 spells CASSLDLLAGSREQYF. In DNA form, the CDR3 reads TGTGCCAGCAGCTTAGATTTGCTAGCGGGATCTCGGGAGCAGTACTTC. The chain is built from TRBV7-2 and TRBJ2-7; TRBD2 aligns across 9 bases. The V and J ends lost 1 base and 7 bases, in that order; junction bases with no gene match: 11. Germline V gene sequence: CDR1 SGHTA, CDR2 FQGNSA. The CDR3 has 16 residues.

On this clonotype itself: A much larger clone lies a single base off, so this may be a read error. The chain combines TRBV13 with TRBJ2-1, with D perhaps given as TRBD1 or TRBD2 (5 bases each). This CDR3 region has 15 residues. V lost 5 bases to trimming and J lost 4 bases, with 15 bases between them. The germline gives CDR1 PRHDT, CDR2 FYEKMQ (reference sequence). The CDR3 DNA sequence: TGTGCCAGCAGCCCGGGACGAGCGGAGTACAATGAGCAGTTCTTC. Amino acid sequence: CASSPGRAEYNEQFF.

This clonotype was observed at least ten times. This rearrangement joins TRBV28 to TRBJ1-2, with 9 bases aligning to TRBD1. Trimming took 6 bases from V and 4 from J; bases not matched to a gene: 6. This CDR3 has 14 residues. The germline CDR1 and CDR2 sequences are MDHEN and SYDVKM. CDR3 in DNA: TGTGCCAGCAGGCAACCGGGACAGGGCTATGGCTACACCTTC. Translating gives CASRQPGQGYGYTF.

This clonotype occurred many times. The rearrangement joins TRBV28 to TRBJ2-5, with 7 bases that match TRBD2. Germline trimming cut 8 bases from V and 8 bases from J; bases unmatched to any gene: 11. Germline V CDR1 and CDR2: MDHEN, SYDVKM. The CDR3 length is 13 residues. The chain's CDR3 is CASLRGGMITQYF. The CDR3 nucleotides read TGTGCCAGCCTCCGCGGGGGAATGATTACCCAGTACTTC.

DNA of the CDR3: TGTGCCAGCAGACGTACCGGGACACCTAACACAGATACGCAGTATTTT. It is translated as CASRRTGTPNTDTQYF. The gene calls are TRBV7-9 and TRBJ2-3; D is perhaps TRBD1 (6 bases). Trimming removed 6 bases at V and 2 bases at J, with 18 bases between. The germline CDR1 and CDR2 sequences are SEHNR and FQNEAQ (reference sequence). CDR3 size: 16 residues.

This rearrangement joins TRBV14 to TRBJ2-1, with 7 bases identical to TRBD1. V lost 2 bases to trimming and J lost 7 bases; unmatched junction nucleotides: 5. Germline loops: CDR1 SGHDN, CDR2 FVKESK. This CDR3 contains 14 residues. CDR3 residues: CASSQWQGENEQFF. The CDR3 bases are TGTGCCAGCAGCCAATGGCAGGGGGAAAATGAGCAGTTCTTC.

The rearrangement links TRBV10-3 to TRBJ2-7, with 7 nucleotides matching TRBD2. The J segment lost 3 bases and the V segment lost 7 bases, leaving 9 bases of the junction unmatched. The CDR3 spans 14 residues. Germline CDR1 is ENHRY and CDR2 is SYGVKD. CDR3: CAINPGSGIYEQYF. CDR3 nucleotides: TGTGCCATCAATCCCGGGAGCGGGATCTACGAGCAGTACTTC.

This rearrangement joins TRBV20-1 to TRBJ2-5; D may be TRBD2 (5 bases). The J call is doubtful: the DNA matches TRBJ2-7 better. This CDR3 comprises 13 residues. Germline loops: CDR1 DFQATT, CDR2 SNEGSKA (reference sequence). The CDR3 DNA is TGCAGTGCTAGCTGGGAGCCCCCCTACGAGCAGTACTTC. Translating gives CSASWEPPYEQYF.

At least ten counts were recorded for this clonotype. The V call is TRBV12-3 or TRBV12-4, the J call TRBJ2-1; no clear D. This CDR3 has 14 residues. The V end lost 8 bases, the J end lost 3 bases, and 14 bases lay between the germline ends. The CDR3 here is CASHNSLGYNEQFF. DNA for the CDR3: TGTGCCAGCCACAATTCCCTTGGCTACAATGAGCAGTTCTTC.

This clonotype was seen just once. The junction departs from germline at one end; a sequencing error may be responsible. The CDR3 protein is CVSSLAPNWNTQYF. The DNA for the CDR3 is TGTGTCAGCAGCTTAGCGCCTAACTGGAATACGCAGTATTTT. The chain recombines TRBV7-3 with TRBJ2-3; possibly TRBD2 for D (5 bases). CDR1 is SGHTA and CDR2 is FQGTGA in the germline V gene. This CDR3 is 14 amino acids long. Full variable domain (outside the CDR3, taken from reference TRBV7-3 and TRBJ2-3): GAGVSQTPSNKVTEKGKYVELRCDPISGHTALYWYRQSLGQGPEFLIYFQGTGAADDSGLPNDRFFAVRPEGSVSTLKIQRTERGDSAVYLCVSSLAPNWNTQYFGPGTRLTVL.

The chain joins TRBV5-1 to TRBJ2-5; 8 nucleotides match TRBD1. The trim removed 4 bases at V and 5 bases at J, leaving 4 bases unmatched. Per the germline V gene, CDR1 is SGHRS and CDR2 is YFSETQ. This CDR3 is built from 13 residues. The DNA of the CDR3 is TGCGCCAGCAGCGGGGACAGGTTGGAGACCCAGTACTTC. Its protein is CASSGDRLETQYF.

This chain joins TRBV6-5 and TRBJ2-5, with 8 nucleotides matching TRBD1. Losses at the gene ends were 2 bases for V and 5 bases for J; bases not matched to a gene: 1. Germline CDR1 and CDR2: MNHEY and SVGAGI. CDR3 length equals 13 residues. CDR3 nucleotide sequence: TGTGCCAGCAGTTACCAGGGGGCCGAGACCCAGTACTTC. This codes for CASSYQGAETQYF.

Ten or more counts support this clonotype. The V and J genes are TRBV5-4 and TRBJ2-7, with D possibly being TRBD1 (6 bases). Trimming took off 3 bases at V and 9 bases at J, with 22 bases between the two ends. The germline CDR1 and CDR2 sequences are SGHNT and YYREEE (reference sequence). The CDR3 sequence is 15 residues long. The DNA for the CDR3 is TGTGCCAGCAGCTACCCACAGGGTATCTCCGCCGTGCAGTACTTC. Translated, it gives CASSYPQGISAVQYF.

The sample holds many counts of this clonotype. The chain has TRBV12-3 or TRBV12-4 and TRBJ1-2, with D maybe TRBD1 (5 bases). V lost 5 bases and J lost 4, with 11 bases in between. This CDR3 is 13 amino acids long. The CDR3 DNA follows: TGTGCCAGCAGTCCGACCGGGACCTATGGCTACACCTTC. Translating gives CASSPTGTYGYTF.